The present TCR beta chain was sequenced within a study of blood T cells in healthy people across ages. Study-wide points: Unsorted PBMCs prevented conclusive naive versus antigen-experienced comparison.

A note on this clonotype: The antigen is undetermined.

Germline loops: CDR1 MNHEY, CDR2 SVGEGT. V gave up 6 bases and J gave up 5 bases, with 19 bases separating them. The CDR3 extends over 15 amino acids. Per-sample yields of isolated PBMCs were at least 6 million. A sample-barcoded 5' primer and a J-beta primer mix were used in a second PCR of about 6 to 11 cycles. Each of the samples gave a minimum of 2.5 million paired-end reads that contained CDR3. TCRdb analysed the 5' RACE reads with MiXCR anew, one entry per CDR3 protein. The table shows around 1,000,000 distinct CDR3 sequences, with around 27% occurring only once. The sample was also reused in another study, on T cells of mothers and their children. As that study records: Similar effects of thymic selection on TCR recombination output were recorded in related and unrelated pairs.

The sequence came from a girl under 10 years old in good health. The chain joins TRBV6-2 or TRBV6-3 to TRBJ2-5; D remains unclear. The specimen sequenced was blood. The CDR3 sequence is CASRAPGEEQETQYF. The CDR3 region has the DNA TGTGCCAGCAGGGCGCCTGGTGAGGAACAGGAGACCCAGTACTTC.